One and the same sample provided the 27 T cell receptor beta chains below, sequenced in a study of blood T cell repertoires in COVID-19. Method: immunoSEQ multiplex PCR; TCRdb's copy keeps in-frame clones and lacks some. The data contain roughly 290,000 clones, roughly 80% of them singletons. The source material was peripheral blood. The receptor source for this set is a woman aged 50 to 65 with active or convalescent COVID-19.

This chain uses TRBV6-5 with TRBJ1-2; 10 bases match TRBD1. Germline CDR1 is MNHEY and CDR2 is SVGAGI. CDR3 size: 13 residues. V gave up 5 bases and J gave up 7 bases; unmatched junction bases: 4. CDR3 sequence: CASSRGTGAGYTF. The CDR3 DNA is TGTGCCAGCAGTCGGGGGACAGGGGCTGGCTACACCTTC.

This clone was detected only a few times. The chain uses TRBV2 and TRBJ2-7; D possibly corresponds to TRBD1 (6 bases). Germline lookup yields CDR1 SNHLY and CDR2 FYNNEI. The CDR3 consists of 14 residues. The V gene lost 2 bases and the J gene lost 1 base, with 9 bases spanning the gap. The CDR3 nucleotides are TGTGCCAGCAGTGAAACAGGGTCGTCCTACGAGCAGTACTTC. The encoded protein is CASSETGSSYEQYF.

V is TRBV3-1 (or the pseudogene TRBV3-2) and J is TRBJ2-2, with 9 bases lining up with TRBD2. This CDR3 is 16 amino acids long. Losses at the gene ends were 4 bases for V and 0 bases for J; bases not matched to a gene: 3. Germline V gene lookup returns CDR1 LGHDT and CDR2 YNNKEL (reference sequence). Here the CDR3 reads CASSRASGANTGELFF. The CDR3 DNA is TGTGCCAGCAGCCGCGCTAGCGGGGCGAACACCGGGGAGCTGTTTTTT.

CDR3 protein: CASSGGLAGTANEQFF. The CDR3 DNA reads as TGTGCCAGCAGTGGAGGACTAGCGGGTACAGCCAATGAGCAGTTCTTC. J is TRBJ2-1 and V is TRBV2, with 11 bases that match TRBD2. The CDR3 loop spans 16 amino acids. CDR1 and CDR2 (germline): SNHLY, FYNNEI. V shed 4 bases and J 6 bases; nucleotides not matched to a gene: 8.

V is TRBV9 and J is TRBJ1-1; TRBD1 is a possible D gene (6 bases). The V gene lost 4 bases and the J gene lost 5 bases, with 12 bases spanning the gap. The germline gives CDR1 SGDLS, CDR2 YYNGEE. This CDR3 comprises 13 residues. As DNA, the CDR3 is TGTGCCAGCAGCAATTCCGGGACAACTGAAGCTTTCTTT. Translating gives CASSNSGTTEAFF.

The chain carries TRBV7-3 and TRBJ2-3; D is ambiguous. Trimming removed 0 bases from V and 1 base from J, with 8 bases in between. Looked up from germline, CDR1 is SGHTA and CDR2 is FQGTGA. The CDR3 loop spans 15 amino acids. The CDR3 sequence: CASSLTLGGTDTQYF. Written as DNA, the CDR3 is TGTGCCAGCAGCTTAACGCTCGGTGGCACAGATACGCAGTATTTT.

CDR3 protein: CASRREAPYEQYF. The CDR3 DNA sequence: TGTGCCAGCCGACGGGAGGCTCCCTACGAGCAGTACTTC. The rearrangement links TRBV2 to TRBJ2-7; 7 bases map to TRBD2. The CDR3 is 13 residues long. V lost 8 bases, J lost 2 bases, and 6 bases stayed unmatched. The V gene's germline CDR1 is SNHLY and CDR2 FYNNEI. The complete variable domain, with remaining parts taken from reference TRBV2 and TRBJ2-7, reads EPEVTQTPSHQVTQMGQEVILRCVPISNHLYFYWYRQILGQKVEFLVSFYNNEISEKSEIFDDQFSVERPDGSNFTLKIRSTKLEDSAMYFCASRREAPYEQYFGPGTRLTVT.

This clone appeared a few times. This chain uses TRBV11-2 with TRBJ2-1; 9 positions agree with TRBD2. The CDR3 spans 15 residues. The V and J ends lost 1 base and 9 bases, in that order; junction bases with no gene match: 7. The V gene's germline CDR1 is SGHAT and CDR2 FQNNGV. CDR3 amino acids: CASSLVSGRGVEQFF. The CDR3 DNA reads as TGTGCCAGCAGCTTAGTTAGCGGGAGAGGGGTTGAGCAGTTCTTC.

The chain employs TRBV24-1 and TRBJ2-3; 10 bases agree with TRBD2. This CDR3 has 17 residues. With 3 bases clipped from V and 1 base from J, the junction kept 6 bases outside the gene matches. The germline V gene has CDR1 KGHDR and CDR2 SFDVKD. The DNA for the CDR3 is TGTGCCACCAGTGATCCCCTCCTAGCGGGAGGCACAGATACGCAGTATTTT. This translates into CATSDPLLAGGTDTQYF.

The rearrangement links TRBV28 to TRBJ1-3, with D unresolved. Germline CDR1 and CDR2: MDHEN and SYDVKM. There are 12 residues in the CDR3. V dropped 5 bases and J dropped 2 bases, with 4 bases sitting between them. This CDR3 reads CASSPTGNTIYF. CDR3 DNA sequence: TGTGCCAGCAGTCCCACTGGAAACACCATATATTTT.

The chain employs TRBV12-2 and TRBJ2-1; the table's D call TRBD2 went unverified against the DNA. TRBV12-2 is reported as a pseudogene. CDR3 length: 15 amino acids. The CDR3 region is CASRLVSLLAAEQFF. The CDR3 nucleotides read TGTGCAAGTCGCTTAGTCTCCCTTCTAGCGGCTGAGCAGTTCTTC.

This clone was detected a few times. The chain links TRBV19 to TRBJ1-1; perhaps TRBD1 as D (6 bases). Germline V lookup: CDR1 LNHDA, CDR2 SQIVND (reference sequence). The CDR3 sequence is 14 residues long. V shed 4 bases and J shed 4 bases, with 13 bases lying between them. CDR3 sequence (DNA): TGTGCCAGTAGTAGTACAGGGCGGCCCACTGAAGCTTTCTTT. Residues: CASSSTGRPTEAFF.

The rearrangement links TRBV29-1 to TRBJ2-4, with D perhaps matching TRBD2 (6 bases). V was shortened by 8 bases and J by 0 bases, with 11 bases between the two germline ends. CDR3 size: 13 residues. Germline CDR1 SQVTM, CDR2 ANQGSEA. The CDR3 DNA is TGCAGCACTACGCGGGGAGCCAAAAACATTCAGTACTTC. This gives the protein CSTTRGAKNIQYF.

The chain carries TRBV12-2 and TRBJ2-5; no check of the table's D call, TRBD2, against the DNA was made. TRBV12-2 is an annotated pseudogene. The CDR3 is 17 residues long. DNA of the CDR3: TGTGCAAGTCGCTTAGCGTCCTTCTTGGGGAGGTGGGAGACCCAGTACTTC. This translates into CASRLASFLGRWETQYF.

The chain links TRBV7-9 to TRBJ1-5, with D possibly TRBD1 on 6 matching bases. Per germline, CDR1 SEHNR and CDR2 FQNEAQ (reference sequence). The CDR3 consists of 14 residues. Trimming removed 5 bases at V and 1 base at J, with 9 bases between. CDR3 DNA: TGTGCCAGCAGCCGAGGACAGAGCAATCAGCCCCAGCATTTT. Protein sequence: CASSRGQSNQPQHF.

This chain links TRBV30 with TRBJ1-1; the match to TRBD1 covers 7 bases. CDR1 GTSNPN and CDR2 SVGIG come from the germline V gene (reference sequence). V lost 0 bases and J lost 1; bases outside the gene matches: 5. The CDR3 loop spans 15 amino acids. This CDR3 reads CAWSVTGTANTEAFF. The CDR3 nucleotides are TGTGCCTGGAGTGTAACGGGGACAGCGAACACTGAAGCTTTCTTT. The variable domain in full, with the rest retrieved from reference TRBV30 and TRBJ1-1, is SQTIHQWPATLVQPVGSPLSLECTVEGTSNPNLYWYRQAAGRGLQLLFYSVGIGQISSEVPQNLSASRPQDRQFILSSKKLLLSDSGFYLCAWSVTGTANTEAFFGQGTRLTVV.

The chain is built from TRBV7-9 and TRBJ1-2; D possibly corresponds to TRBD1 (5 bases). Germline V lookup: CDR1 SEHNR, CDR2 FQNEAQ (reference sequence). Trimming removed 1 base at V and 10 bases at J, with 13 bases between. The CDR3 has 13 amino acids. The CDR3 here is CASSLDTHRNYTF. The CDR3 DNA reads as TGTGCCAGCAGCTTAGACACCCACAGGAACTACACCTTC.

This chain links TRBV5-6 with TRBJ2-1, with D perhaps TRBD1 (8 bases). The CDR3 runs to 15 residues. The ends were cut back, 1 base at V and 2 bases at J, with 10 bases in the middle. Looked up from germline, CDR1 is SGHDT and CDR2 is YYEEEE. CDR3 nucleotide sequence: TGTGCCAGCAGCTTGACAGGGGGGGCCTACAATGAGCAGTTCTTC. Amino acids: CASSLTGGAYNEQFF.

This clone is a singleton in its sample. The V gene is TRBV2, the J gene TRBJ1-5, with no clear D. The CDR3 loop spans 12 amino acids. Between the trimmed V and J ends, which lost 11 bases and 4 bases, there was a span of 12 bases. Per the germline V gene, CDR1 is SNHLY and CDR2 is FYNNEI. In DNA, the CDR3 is TGTGCCTCCCATCCGGGTAATCAGCCCCAGCATTTT. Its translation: CASHPGNQPQHF.

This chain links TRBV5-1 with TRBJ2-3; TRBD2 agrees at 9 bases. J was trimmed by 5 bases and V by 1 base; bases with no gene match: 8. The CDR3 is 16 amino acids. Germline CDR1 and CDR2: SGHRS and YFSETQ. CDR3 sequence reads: CASSLLAGAPRDTQYF. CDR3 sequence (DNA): TGCGCCAGCAGCTTGTTAGCGGGAGCTCCCCGAGATACGCAGTATTTT.

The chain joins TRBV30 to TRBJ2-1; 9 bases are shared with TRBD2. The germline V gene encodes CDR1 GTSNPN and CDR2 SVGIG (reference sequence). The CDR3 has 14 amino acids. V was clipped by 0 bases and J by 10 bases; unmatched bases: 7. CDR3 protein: CAWSVLAGGGEQFF. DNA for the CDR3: TGTGCCTGGAGTGTACTTGCGGGAGGGGGCGAGCAGTTCTTC.

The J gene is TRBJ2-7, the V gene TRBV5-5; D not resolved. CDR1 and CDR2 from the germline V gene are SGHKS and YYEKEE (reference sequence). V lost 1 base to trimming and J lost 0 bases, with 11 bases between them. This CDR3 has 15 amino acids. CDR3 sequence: CASSLSSGSSYEQYF. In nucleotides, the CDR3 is TGTGCCAGCAGCTTGTCCTCGGGTAGCTCCTACGAGCAGTACTTC. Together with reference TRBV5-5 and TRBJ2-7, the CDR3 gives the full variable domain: DAGVTQSPTHLIKTRGQQVTLRCSPISGHKSVSWYQQVLGQGPQFIFQYYEKEERGRGNFPDRFSARQFPNYSSELNVNALLLGDSALYLCASSLSSGSSYEQYFGPGTRLTVT.

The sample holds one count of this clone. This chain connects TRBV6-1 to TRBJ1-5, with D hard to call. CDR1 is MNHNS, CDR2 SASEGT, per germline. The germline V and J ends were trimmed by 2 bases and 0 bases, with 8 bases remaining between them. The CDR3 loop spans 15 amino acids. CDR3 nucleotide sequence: TGTGCCAGCAGTGAATCCAGTATTAGCAATCAGCCCCAGCATTTT. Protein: CASSESSISNQPQHF.

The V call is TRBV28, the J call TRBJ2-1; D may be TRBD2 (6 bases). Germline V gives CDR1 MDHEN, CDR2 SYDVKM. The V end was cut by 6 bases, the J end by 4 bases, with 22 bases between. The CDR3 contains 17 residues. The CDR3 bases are TGTGCCAGCAGCAACAACGGCGGGCGGGACCCTTACAATGAGCAGTTCTTC. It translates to CASSNNGGRDPYNEQFF.

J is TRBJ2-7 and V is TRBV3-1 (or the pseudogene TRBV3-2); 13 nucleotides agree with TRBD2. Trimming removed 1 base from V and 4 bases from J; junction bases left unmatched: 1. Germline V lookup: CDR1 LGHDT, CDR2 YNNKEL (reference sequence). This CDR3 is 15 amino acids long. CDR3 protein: CASSQGTSGSYEQYF. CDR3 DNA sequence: TGTGCCAGCAGCCAAGGGACTAGCGGGAGTTACGAGCAGTACTTC.

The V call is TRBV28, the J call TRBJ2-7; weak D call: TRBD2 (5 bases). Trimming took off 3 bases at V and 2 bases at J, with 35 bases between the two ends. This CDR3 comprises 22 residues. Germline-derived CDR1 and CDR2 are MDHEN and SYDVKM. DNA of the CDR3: TGTGCCAGCAGTTTGGCCCAACCTGCACACAATTCAAGAAGCGGTGGGGCCTACGAGCAGTACTTC. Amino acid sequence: CASSLAQPAHNSRSGGAYEQYF.

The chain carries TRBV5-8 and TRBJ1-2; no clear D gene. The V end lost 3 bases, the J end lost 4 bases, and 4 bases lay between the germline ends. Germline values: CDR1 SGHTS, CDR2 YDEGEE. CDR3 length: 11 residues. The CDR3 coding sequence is TGTGCCAGCAGCTCCAGCTATGGCTACACCTTC. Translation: CASSSSYGYTF.